Each of the 21 T cell receptor beta chains below was sequenced from the same sample in a study of blood T cells in healthy people across ages. PCR was performed a second time for about 7 to 11 cycles using a sample-barcoded 5' primer and a J-beta primer mix. TCRdb reanalysed the 5' RACE reads using MiXCR and keeps one entry per CDR3 protein. The sample lists hundreds of thousands of distinct CDR3 sequences; more than 50% were seen once. Sequenced material: blood. Receptor source: a man between 35 and 55 years old in good health.

The CDR3 is CASSLDSVSIDGYTF. In nucleotides, the CDR3 is TGCGCCAGCAGCCTCGACAGCGTCAGTATAGATGGCTACACCTTC. The chain joins TRBV5-1 to TRBJ1-2; possibly TRBD1 for D (5 bases). Germline CDR1 is SGHRS and CDR2 is YFSETQ. V dropped 4 bases and J dropped 6 bases, with 19 bases sitting between them. CDR3 length equals 15 residues. Full variable domain (rest looked up from reference TRBV5-1 and TRBJ1-2): KAGVTQTPRYLIKTRGQQVTLSCSPISGHRSVSWYQQTPGQGLQFLFEYFSETQRNKGNFPGRFSGRQFSNSRSEMNVSTLELGDSALYLCASSLDSVSIDGYTFGSGTRLTVV.

The table lists this clonotype with a count of one. The chain couples TRBV12-3 or TRBV12-4 to TRBJ2-3; tentative D call: TRBD2 (5 bases). V lost 5 bases and J 2 bases, leaving 20 bases between the germline ends. The CDR3 loop spans 17 amino acids. CDR3 DNA: TGTGCCAGCAGTCCCTACCCCAATCCAGCGGACACAGATACGCAGTATTTT. It is translated as CASSPYPNPADTDTQYF.

V is TRBV4-3 and J is TRBJ2-7, with 11 bases that match TRBD2. CDR3 length equals 16 residues. The germline CDR1 and CDR2 sequences are LGHNA and YSLEER. Germline trimming cut 3 bases from V and 7 bases from J; bases unmatched to any gene: 11. This chain's CDR3 is CASSQRLAGTLGEQYF. The CDR3 coding sequence is TGCGCCAGCAGCCAGCGACTAGCGGGAACTCTCGGTGAGCAGTACTTC.

The CDR3 loop is CASSGSGHTDTQYF. The CDR3 nucleotides are TGTGCCAGCAGCGGAAGCGGACACACAGATACGCAGTATTTT. V is TRBV25-1 and J is TRBJ2-3; D tentatively fits TRBD1 or TRBD2 (5 bases each). Germline CDR1 and CDR2: MGHDK and SYGVNS. This CDR3 spans 14 amino acids. V shed 6 bases and J shed 2 bases, with 12 bases lying between them.

V and J are TRBV15 and TRBJ1-5, with 7 bases that match TRBD1. CDR3 length: 20 residues. After removal of 3 bases from V and 6 bases from J, the junction contained 23 bases not matched to a gene. Germline lookup yields CDR1 LNHNV and CDR2 YYDKDF (reference sequence). The CDR3 coding sequence is TGTGCCACCAGCAGCGGTTCTGACAGGGCCTCCGAAATATGGTCTCAGCCCCAGCATTTT. Residues: CATSSGSDRASEIWSQPQHF.

This clonotype was seen only once. V and J are TRBV9 and TRBJ2-2, with D perhaps TRBD2 (5 bases). The germline gives CDR1 SGDLS, CDR2 YYNGEE. The ends were cut back, 5 bases at V and 5 bases at J, with 16 bases in the middle. The CDR3 spans 15 residues. The CDR3 DNA is TGTGCCAGCAGTGAACCCCCTCGCGGGACCGGGGAGCTGTTTTTT. Its translation is CASSEPPRGTGELFF.

The rearrangement joins TRBV20-1 to TRBJ2-1; D is perhaps TRBD2 (6 bases). Per germline, CDR1 DFQATT and CDR2 SNEGSKA (reference sequence). The CDR3 is 13 residues long. Trimming took off 3 bases at V and 4 bases at J, with 10 bases between the two ends. Written as DNA, the CDR3 is TGCAGTGCTAGGTCTAGCGATTACAATGAGCAGTTCTTC. Its translation is CSARSSDYNEQFF.

This clonotype occurred a few times. The chain recombines TRBV11-3 with TRBJ2-5; D possibly uses TRBD1 or TRBD2 (5 bases each). The J call may be incorrect, as the DNA end agrees better with TRBJ2-7. CDR3 length: 15 residues. Germline V CDR1 and CDR2: SGHNT, YENEEA. This chain's CDR3 is CASSPRGESFSEQYF. The CDR3, as DNA: TGTGCCAGCAGCCCCCGAGGGGAGAGTTTCTCCGAGCAGTACTTC.

This clonotype appeared a single time. The chain has TRBV6-5 and TRBJ1-2; no definite D call. This CDR3 spans 11 amino acids. Trimming left V 6 bases short and J 7 bases short, with 9 bases between. The germline V gene encodes CDR1 MNHEY and CDR2 SVGAGI. Written as DNA, the CDR3 is TGTGCCAGCAGAAACCCCGCTGGCTACACCTTC. Translating it yields CASRNPAGYTF.

This chain uses TRBV10-3 with TRBJ2-3, with D perhaps assigned TRBD1 or TRBD2 (6 bases each). Germline CDR1 ENHRY, CDR2 SYGVKD. The V end was cut by 4 bases, the J end by 2 bases, with 13 bases between. The CDR3 extends over 15 amino acids. CDR3 DNA sequence: TGTGCCATCAGTGGGAGGGACAAACACACAGATACGCAGTATTTT. Protein: CAISGRDKHTDTQYF.

The rearrangement joins TRBV4-2 to TRBJ1-2; 9 bases align to TRBD1. CDR3 size: 16 residues. In germline, CDR1 is LGHNA, CDR2 YNFKEQ. V lost 5 bases and J lost 1; bases outside the gene matches: 8. This chain's CDR3 is CASSKGDRESNYGYTF. The CDR3 DNA is TGTGCCAGCAGCAAAGGGGACAGGGAGAGTAACTATGGCTACACCTTC.

The rearrangement uses TRBV5-1 and TRBJ2-5; perhaps TRBD2 as D (5 bases). CDR1 is SGHRS and CDR2 is YFSETQ in the germline V gene. V was pared by 3 bases and J by 5 bases, with 20 bases between. The CDR3 is 16 amino acids. The CDR3 nucleotides are TGCGCCAGCAGCTACGAGCCGGGAAAGTACCGGGAGACCCAGTACTTC. Translated: CASSYEPGKYRETQYF.

The V gene is TRBV12-5, the J gene TRBJ1-2, with a tentative D call TRBD1 (5 bases). The V end lost 6 bases, the J end lost 4 bases, and 12 bases lay between the germline ends. In germline, CDR1 is LGHNT, CDR2 FRNRAP. This CDR3 has 13 amino acids. The CDR3 DNA is TGTGCTAGTGGCATACAGGCGCCCTATGGCTACACCTTC. It specifies CASGIQAPYGYTF.

The sample holds a few counts of this clonotype. J is TRBJ2-3 and V is TRBV7-2, with 8 bases matching TRBD2. This CDR3 contains 13 residues. CDR1 is SGHTA, CDR2 FQGNSA, per germline. Unmatched junction bases numbered 12, after V lost 10 bases and J lost 9 bases. The CDR3, as DNA: TGTGCCACCAATAGCGGGGACCAGATAACGCAGTATTTT. Protein: CATNSGDQITQYF. Supplemented by reference TRBV7-2 and TRBJ2-3, the full variable domain reads GAGVSQSPSNKVTEKGKDVELRCDPISGHTALYWYRQSLGQGLEFLIYFQGNSAPDKSGLPSDRFSAERTGGSVSTLTIQRTQQEDSAVYLCATNSGDQITQYFGPGTRLTVL.

The chain carries TRBV11-1 and TRBJ2-1; D is uncertain. The germline V and J ends were trimmed by 5 bases and 8 bases, with 13 bases remaining between them. Germline-derived CDR1 and CDR2 are SGHAT and FQDESV (reference sequence). This CDR3 comprises 13 residues. The CDR3 reads CASSLLVGYEQFF. The DNA for the CDR3 is TGTGCCAGCAGCCTACTTGTGGGCTATGAGCAGTTCTTC.

In its sample, this clonotype was seen a few times. The J gene is TRBJ2-5, the V gene TRBV6-5; TRBD1 agrees at 7 bases. The CDR3 has 16 residues. With 6 bases clipped from V and 1 base from J, the junction kept 11 bases outside the gene matches. Germline V lookup: CDR1 MNHEY, CDR2 SVGAGI. CDR3 bases: TGTGCCAGCAGCTTAGGGACAGCACCAACCCAAGAGACCCAGTACTTC. It codes for CASSLGTAPTQETQYF.

This clonotype has more than one count but fewer than ten. CDR3 sequence reads: CAINKADRSTDTQYF. DNA for the CDR3: TGTGCCATCAATAAGGCGGACCGTAGCACAGATACGCAGTATTTT. J is TRBJ2-3 and V is TRBV10-3; no clear D gene. The V end lost 7 bases, the J end lost 0 bases, and 14 bases lay between the germline ends. The CDR3 contains 15 residues. Germline lookup yields CDR1 ENHRY and CDR2 SYGVKD.

The chain carries TRBV20-1 and TRBJ1-1; D is uncertain. Germline CDR1 DFQATT, CDR2 SNEGSKA (reference sequence). CDR3 length: 12 residues. V lost 0 bases, J lost 4 bases, and 6 bases lay in between. Here the CDR3 DNA reads TGCAGTGCTAGAGATCTCGGCACTGAAGCTTTCTTT. Protein product: CSARDLGTEAFF.

This clonotype was recorded only once. This sequence joins TRBV5-6 and TRBJ2-3; D tentatively reads TRBD1 or TRBD2 (5 bases each). Germline V gives CDR1 SGHDT, CDR2 YYEEEE. This CDR3 spans 13 amino acids. The V end lost 4 bases, the J end lost 6 bases, and 12 bases lay between the germline ends. CDR3 residues: CASSRDDLDTQYF. In nucleotides, the CDR3 is TGTGCCAGCAGCCGGGACGATCTTGATACGCAGTATTTT.

This clonotype occurred a few times. Relative to the germline gene, one junction end is altered; a read error may explain this. J is TRBJ2-1 and V is TRBV5-1; 7 bases align to TRBD1. Germline V CDR1 and CDR2: SGHRS, YFSETQ. The CDR3 spans 13 residues. CDR3 in DNA: TGTGCCAGCAGCTTGGGACAGCACAATGAGCAGTTCTTC. Amino acids: CASSLGQHNEQFF.

The chain combines TRBV20-1 with TRBJ2-3; perhaps TRBD1 as D (6 bases). V gave up 0 bases and J gave up 4 bases, with 14 bases separating them. This CDR3 contains 15 residues. CDR1 DFQATT and CDR2 SNEGSKA come from the germline V gene (reference sequence). The CDR3 spells CSARDSGVGPDTQYF. The CDR3 nucleotides read TGCAGTGCTAGAGATTCAGGGGTTGGGCCAGATACGCAGTATTTT.